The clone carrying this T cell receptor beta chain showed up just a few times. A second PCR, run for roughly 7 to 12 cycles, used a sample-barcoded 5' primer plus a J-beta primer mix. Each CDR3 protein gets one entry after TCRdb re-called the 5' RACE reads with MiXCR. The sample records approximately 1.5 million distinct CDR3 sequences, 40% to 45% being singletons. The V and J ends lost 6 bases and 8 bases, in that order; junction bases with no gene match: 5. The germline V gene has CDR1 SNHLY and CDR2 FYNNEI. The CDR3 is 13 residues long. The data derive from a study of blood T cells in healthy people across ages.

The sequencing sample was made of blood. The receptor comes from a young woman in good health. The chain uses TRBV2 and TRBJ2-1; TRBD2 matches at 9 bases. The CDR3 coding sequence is TGTGCCAGCAGGGGCGGGGGGGTCCATGAGCAGTTCTTC. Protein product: CASRGGGVHEQFF.